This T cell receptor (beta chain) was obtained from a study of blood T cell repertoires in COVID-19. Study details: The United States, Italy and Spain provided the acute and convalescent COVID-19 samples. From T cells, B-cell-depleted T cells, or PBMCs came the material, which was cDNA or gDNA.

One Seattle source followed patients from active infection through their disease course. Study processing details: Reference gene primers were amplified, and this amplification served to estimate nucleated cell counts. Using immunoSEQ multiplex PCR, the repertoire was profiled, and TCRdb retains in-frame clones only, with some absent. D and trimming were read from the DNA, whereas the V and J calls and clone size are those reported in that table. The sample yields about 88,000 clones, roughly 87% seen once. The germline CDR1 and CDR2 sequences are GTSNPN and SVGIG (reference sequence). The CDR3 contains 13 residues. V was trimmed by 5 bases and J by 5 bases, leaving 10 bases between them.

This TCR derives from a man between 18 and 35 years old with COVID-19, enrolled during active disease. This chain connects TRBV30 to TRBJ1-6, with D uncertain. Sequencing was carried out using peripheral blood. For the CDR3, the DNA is TGTGCCTGGCCTGGGCTGCATAATTCACCCCTCCACTTT. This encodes CAWPGLHNSPLHF.